This T cell receptor (beta chain) emerged from a study of blood T cell repertoires in COVID-19. Study-wide context: From the United States, Italy and Spain came samples of acute and convalescent COVID-19. The cDNA or gDNA used as material had been derived from T cells, B-cell-depleted T cells, or PBMCs.

V lost 0 bases and J lost 2; bases outside the gene matches: 11. Germline CDR1 is MGHRA and CDR2 is YSYEKL. The CDR3 covers 20 residues. In the source study's methods: Amplification of reference gene primers was used by the study to estimate nucleated cell counts. The repertoire was sequenced with immunoSEQ multiplex PCR; TCRdb's copy has only in-frame clones and lacks some. The DNA was the basis for D and trimming; V, J and clone size are from that table. The sample contains about 84,000 clones, nearly 95% of which appear only once. This chain links TRBV4-1 with TRBJ1-3, with 12 bases identical to TRBD1. The clonotype comes from a human donor with active COVID-19. The donor label of this sample is uncertain. Sequenced input: peripheral blood. The CDR3: CASSQDRGTGGSSTGNTIYF. CDR3 sequence (DNA): TGCGCCAGCAGCCAAGATCGGGGGACAGGGGGCTCCTCCACTGGAAACACCATATATTTT.